The 19 T cell receptor beta chains listed next were all sequenced from one sample in a study of T cell responses to AZD1222 COVID-19 vaccine. The repertoire was sequenced with immunoSEQ multiplex PCR; TCRdb's copy has only in-frame clones and lacks some. This sample has about 150,000 clones; roughly 90% occur once, and the top ten carry around 18%. The sequences come from peripheral blood, collected on day 0 of AZD1222 vaccination. The receptor set was obtained from an adult in good health.

The chain links TRBV19 to TRBJ1-5; D not resolved. With 5 bases removed from V and 5 bases from J, the gap between germline ends came to 10 bases. The V gene's germline CDR1 is LNHDA and CDR2 SQIVND (reference sequence). CDR3 length equals 13 residues. This CDR3 reads CASSLFPYQPQHF. DNA of the CDR3: TGTGCCAGTAGTCTATTCCCCTATCAGCCCCAGCATTTT.

On this clone: Its ends do not fully match the called genes, so a read error is possible. The chain joins TRBV19 to TRBJ1-1, with 9 positions matching TRBD1. There are 17 residues in the CDR3. CDR1 and CDR2 from the germline V gene are LNHDA and SQIVND (reference sequence). The CDR3 protein is CASIIKYPTGGLTEAFF. CDR3 sequence (DNA): TGTGCCAGTATTATAAAATACCCGACAGGGGGACTCACTGAAGCTTTCTTT.

The chain uses TRBV24-1 and TRBJ2-1; D is ambiguous. The germline CDR1 and CDR2 sequences are KGHDR and SFDVKD. The V gene lost 4 bases and the J gene lost 0 bases, with 9 bases spanning the gap. This CDR3 is built from 15 residues. CDR3 sequence reads: CATSDRAASYNEQFF. Written as DNA, the CDR3 is TGTGCCACCAGTGACCGGGCGGCCTCCTACAATGAGCAGTTCTTC.

The chain is built from TRBV2 and TRBJ1-2; D call uncertain. Trimming took off 6 bases at V and 3 bases at J, with 11 bases between the two ends. The germline CDR1 and CDR2 sequences are SNHLY and FYNNEI. The CDR3 extends over 13 amino acids. CDR3 coding DNA: TGTGCCAGCAGAACAGAGTCAGACTATGGCTACACCTTC. Protein sequence: CASRTESDYGYTF.

For this clone: At the DNA level, this CDR3 is encoded by other sequences in the same sample as well. The chain uses TRBV18 and TRBJ1-2, with 8 bases matching TRBD1. This CDR3 has 14 residues. Trimming at V came to 3 bases and at J to 3 bases, leaving 3 bases not matched to a gene. Germline-derived CDR1 and CDR2 are KGHSH and LQKENI. The CDR3 DNA reads TGTGCCAGCTCACCGGGGACAGGAGACTATGGCTACACCTTC. Its translation is CASSPGTGDYGYTF.

Written as DNA, the CDR3 is TGTGCCAGCAGCTCCTCGGTCGGGAACACTGAAGCTTTCTTT. Its protein product is CASSSSVGNTEAFF. This rearrangement joins TRBV7-3 to TRBJ1-1, with D uncertain. Germline CDR1 SGHTA, CDR2 FQGTGA. Deletions cut 4 bases from V and 1 base from J, with 10 bases between. The CDR3 is made up of 14 amino acids.

The chain uses TRBV19 and TRBJ1-2; 7 bases fit TRBD1. CDR1 and CDR2 (germline): LNHDA, SQIVND (reference sequence). The CDR3 totals 16 residues. The trim removed 5 bases at V and 2 bases at J, leaving 11 bases unmatched. The CDR3 DNA reads as TGTGCCAGTAGTCCTCCTCGACAGGGTTGGAACTATGGCTACACCTTC. Translating gives CASSPPRQGWNYGYTF.

There are a few counts of this clone. The chain links TRBV3-1 (or the pseudogene TRBV3-2) to TRBJ1-2, with D possibly being TRBD1 (5 bases). The CDR3 covers 14 residues. Trimming took 5 bases from V and 4 from J, leaving 14 bases between them. Per germline, CDR1 LGHDT and CDR2 YNNKEL (reference sequence). Written as DNA, the CDR3 is TGTGCCAGCAGCGCAACCGGGACCGGCTATGGCTACACCTTC. Its protein is CASSATGTGYGYTF.

The chain recombines TRBV5-1 with TRBJ2-1; TRBD1 aligns across 7 bases. There are 18 residues in the CDR3. Germline V CDR1 and CDR2: SGHRS, YFSETQ. Germline trimming cut 4 bases from V and 5 bases from J; bases unmatched to any gene: 18. The CDR3 DNA reads TGCGCCAGCAGCGGAGGACTCCGGCCGACAGGGTCGAACAATGAGCAGTTCTTC. Translation: CASSGGLRPTGSNNEQFF.

The J gene is TRBJ1-5, the V gene TRBV20-1; a possible D gene is TRBD1 (6 bases). The CDR3 extends over 15 amino acids. Germline V gives CDR1 DFQATT, CDR2 SNEGSKA (reference sequence). Trimming took off 3 bases at V and 6 bases at J, with 18 bases between the two ends. CDR3 coding DNA: TGCAGTGCTAGTCTGACCGCAGGGGAGGGTCAGCCCCAGCATTTT. As protein: CSASLTAGEGQPQHF.

This sequence joins TRBV18 and TRBJ2-5, with D unclear. Germline lookup yields CDR1 KGHSH and CDR2 LQKENI. This CDR3 has 12 residues. V was cut by 2 bases and J by 0 bases, with 1 base left in between. The CDR3 nucleotides read TGTGCCAGCTCACCATACCAAGAGACCCAGTACTTC. Its translation: CASSPYQETQYF.

V is TRBV19 and J is TRBJ1-6, with D possibly TRBD1 on 6 matching bases. The V end was cut by 6 bases, the J end by 7 bases, with 13 bases between. This CDR3 has 14 amino acids. Germline values: CDR1 LNHDA, CDR2 SQIVND (reference sequence). In DNA form, the CDR3 reads TGTGCCAGTAGCATGACAGGAGTAAATTCACCCCTCCACTTT. Translation gives CASSMTGVNSPLHF.

This clone has only one observation. The chain is built from TRBV3-1 (or the pseudogene TRBV3-2) and TRBJ2-1, with 7 positions matching TRBD2. Per the germline V gene, CDR1 is LGHDT and CDR2 is YNNKEL (reference sequence). The CDR3 contains 17 residues. The V segment lost 4 bases and the J segment 6 bases; nucleotides outside the gene matches: 15. The CDR3: CASSPFRLALLSNEQFF. CDR3 sequence (DNA): TGTGCCAGCAGCCCATTCCGACTAGCCCTCCTATCCAATGAGCAGTTCTTC.

The rearrangement uses TRBV18 and TRBJ2-7; no reliable D call. The CDR3 covers 15 residues. Deletions cut 3 bases from V and 0 bases from J, with 12 bases between. Per the germline V gene, CDR1 is KGHSH and CDR2 is LQKENI. The CDR3 reads CASSPTQTGSYEQYF. For the CDR3, the DNA is TGTGCCAGCTCACCTACCCAGACGGGCTCCTACGAGCAGTACTTC.

J is TRBJ1-5 and V is TRBV6-1; no definite D call. Trimming pared 0 bases from V and 2 bases from J, leaving 8 bases between. Germline V gene lookup returns CDR1 MNHNS and CDR2 SASEGT. CDR3 length: 15 amino acids. CDR3 amino acids: CASSEALGGNQPQHF. CDR3 nucleotide sequence: TGTGCCAGCAGTGAAGCTCTCGGGGGCAATCAGCCCCAGCATTTT.

The chain combines TRBV6-4 with TRBJ2-3, with TRBD2 matching over 9 bases. V shed 3 bases, J shed 3 bases, and the junction held 1 base outside the gene matches. CDR3 length equals 14 residues. Looked up from germline, CDR1 is MRHNA and CDR2 is SNTAGT. The CDR3 sequence is CASSERGGTDTQYF. The CDR3 coding sequence is TGTGCCAGCAGTGAGCGGGGGGGAACAGATACGCAGTATTTT.

The J gene is TRBJ2-2, the V gene TRBV4-2, with 10 bases fitting TRBD2. CDR1 and CDR2 (germline): LGHNA, YNFKEQ. V lost 1 base, J lost 0 bases, and 11 bases stayed unmatched. This CDR3 region has 20 residues. The DNA of the CDR3 is TGTGCCAGCAGCCAAGCCCCGACTAGCGGGTATCCTGCGAACACCGGGGAGCTGTTTTTT. It encodes CASSQAPTSGYPANTGELFF.

The rearrangement uses TRBV30 and TRBJ1-2, with TRBD1 identical over 9 bases. Germline assignment: CDR1 GTSNPN and CDR2 SVGIG (reference sequence). The CDR3 contains 14 residues. V was clipped by 4 bases and J by 4 bases; unmatched bases: 7. The CDR3 here is CAWTPGQGIYGYTF. As DNA, the CDR3 is TGTGCCTGGACACCGGGACAGGGAATCTATGGCTACACCTTC. The full variable domain, with the rest looked up from reference TRBV30 and TRBJ1-2, is SQTIHQWPATLVQPVGSPLSLECTVEGTSNPNLYWYRQAAGRGLQLLFYSVGIGQISSEVPQNLSASRPQDRQFILSSKKLLLSDSGFYLCAWTPGQGIYGYTFGSGTRLTVV.

V gene TRBV6-4 combines with J gene TRBJ1-2; 8 bases fit TRBD1. V was pared by 4 bases and J by 3 bases, with 4 bases of the junction left unmatched. Germline CDR1 MRHNA, CDR2 SNTAGT. This CDR3 is 14 amino acids long. The CDR3 bases are TGTGCCAGCAGTGCACAGACAGGGGACTATGGCTACACCTTC. It translates to CASSAQTGDYGYTF.